This T cell receptor (beta chain) comes out of a study of blood T cell repertoires in COVID-19. Clones were read by immunoSEQ multiplex PCR, and TCRdb kept only the in-frame ones, dropping some. The data hold hundreds of thousands of clones, with 70% to 90% observed a single time. The CDR3 is 13 amino acids. V was trimmed by 4 bases and J by 10 bases, leaving 15 bases between them. This chain uses TRBV12-3 or TRBV12-4 with TRBJ2-3; tentatively, D is TRBD2 (5 bases). What was sequenced was peripheral blood. The clonotype was recovered from a woman aged 50 to 65 with active or convalescent COVID-19. CDR3 amino acids: CASSSPLSGAQYF. In DNA form, the CDR3 reads TGTGCCAGCAGTTCCCCGTTGTCCGGGGCGCAGTATTTT.